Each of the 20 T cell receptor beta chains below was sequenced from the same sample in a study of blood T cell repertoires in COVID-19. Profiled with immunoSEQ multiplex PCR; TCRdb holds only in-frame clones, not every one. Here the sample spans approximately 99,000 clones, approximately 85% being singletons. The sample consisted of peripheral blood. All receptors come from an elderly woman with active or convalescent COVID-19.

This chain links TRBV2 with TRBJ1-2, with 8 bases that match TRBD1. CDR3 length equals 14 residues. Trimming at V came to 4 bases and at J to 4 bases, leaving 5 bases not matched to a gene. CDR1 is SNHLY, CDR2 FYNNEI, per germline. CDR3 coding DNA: TGTGCCAGCAGTGCGAGACAGGGGAGCTATGGCTACACCTTC. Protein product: CASSARQGSYGYTF. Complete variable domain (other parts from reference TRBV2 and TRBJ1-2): EPEVTQTPSHQVTQMGQEVILRCVPISNHLYFYWYRQILGQKVEFLVSFYNNEISEKSEIFDDQFSVERPDGSNFTLKIRSTKLEDSAMYFCASSARQGSYGYTFGSGTRLTVV.

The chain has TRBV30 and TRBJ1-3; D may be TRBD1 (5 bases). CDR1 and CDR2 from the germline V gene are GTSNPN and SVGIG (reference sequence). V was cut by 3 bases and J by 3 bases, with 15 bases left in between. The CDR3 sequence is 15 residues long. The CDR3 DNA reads TGTGCCTGGAGGGCCCGGGGAGGGGATGGAAACACCATATATTTT. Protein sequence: CAWRARGGDGNTIYF.

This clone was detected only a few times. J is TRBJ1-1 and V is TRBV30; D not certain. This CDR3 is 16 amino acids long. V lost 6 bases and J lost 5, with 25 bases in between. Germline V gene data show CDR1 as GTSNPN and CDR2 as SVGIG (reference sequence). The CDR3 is CACQTITGMRTTEAFF. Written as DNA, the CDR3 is TGTGCCTGCCAGACCATCACCGGGATGCGAACAACTGAAGCTTTCTTT.

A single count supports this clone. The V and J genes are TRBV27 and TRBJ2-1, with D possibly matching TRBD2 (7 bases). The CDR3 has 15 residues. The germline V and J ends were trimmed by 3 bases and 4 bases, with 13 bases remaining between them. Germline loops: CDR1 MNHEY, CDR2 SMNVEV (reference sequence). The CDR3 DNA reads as TGTGCCAGCAGTTTCGGAGGGGGAGGGTACAATGAGCAGTTCTTC. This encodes CASSFGGGGYNEQFF.

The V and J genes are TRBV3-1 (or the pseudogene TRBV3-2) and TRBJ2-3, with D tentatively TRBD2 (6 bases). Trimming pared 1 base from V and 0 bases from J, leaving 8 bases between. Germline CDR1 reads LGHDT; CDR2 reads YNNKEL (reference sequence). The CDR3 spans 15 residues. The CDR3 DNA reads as TGTGCCAGCAGCCAAGGGGCGGGAAGCACAGATACGCAGTATTTT. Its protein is CASSQGAGSTDTQYF.

CDR3 loop: CASSSNLPLADYF. The CDR3, as DNA: TGTGCCAGCAGCTCAAATCTGCCTCTAGCGGATTACTTC. The rearrangement joins TRBV11-2 to TRBJ2-7; 7 bases line up with TRBD2. J gave up 13 bases and V 4 bases, and 13 bases lay outside the gene matches. Germline V gene data show CDR1 as SGHAT and CDR2 as FQNNGV. This CDR3 is built from 13 residues.

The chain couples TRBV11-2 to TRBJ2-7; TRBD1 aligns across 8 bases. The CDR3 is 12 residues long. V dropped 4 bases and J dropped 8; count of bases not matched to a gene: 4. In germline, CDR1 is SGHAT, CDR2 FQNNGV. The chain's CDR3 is CASSSDRVQQYF. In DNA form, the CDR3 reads TGTGCCAGCAGCTCGGACAGGGTACAGCAGTACTTC.

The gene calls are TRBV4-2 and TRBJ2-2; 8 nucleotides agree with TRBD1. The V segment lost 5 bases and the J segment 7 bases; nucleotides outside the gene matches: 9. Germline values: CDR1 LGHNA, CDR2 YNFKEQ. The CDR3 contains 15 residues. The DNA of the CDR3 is TGTGCCAGCAGCGAAGGGACAGGTAACGTCGGGGAGCTGTTTTTT. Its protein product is CASSEGTGNVGELFF.

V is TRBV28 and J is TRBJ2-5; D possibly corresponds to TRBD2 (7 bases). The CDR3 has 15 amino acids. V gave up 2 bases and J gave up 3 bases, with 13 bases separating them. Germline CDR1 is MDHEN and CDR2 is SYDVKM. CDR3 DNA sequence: TGTGCCAGCAGTTTAAGGAGGGGGAGGGAAGAGACCCAGTACTTC. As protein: CASSLRRGREETQYF. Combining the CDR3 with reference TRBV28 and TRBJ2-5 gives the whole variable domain DVKVTQSSRYLVKRTGEKVFLECVQDMDHENMFWYRQDPGLGLRLIYFSYDVKMKEKGDIPEGYSVSREKKERFSLILESASTNQTSMYLCASSLRRGREETQYFGPGTRLLVL.

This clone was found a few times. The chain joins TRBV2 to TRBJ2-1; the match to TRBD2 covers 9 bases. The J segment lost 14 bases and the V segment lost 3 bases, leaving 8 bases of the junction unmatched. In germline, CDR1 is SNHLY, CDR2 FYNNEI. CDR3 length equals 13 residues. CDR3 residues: CASSDRLEREEFF. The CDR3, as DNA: TGTGCCAGCAGTGATCGACTTGAGCGGGAGGAGTTCTTC.

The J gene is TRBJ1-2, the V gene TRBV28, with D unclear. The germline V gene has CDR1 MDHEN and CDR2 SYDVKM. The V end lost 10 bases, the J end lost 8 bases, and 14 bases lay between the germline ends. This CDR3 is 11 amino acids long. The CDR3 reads CATMDLNGYTF. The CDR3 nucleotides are TGTGCCACGATGGACTTGAACGGCTACACCTTC.

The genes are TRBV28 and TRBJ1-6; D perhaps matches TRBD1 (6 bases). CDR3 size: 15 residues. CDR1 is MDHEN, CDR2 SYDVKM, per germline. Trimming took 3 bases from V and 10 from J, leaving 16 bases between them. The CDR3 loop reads CASSLSIGGASPLHF. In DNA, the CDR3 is TGTGCCAGCAGTTTGAGCATCGGGGGGGCCTCACCCCTCCACTTT. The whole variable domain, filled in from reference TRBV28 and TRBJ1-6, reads DVKVTQSSRYLVKRTGEKVFLECVQDMDHENMFWYRQDPGLGLRLIYFSYDVKMKEKGDIPEGYSVSREKKERFSLILESASTNQTSMYLCASSLSIGGASPLHFGNGTRLTVT.

The CDR3 region is CASSKWGPRVPEEGLFF. CDR3 coding DNA: TGTGCCAGCAGCAAATGGGGCCCCCGGGTCCCCGAGGAGGGACTGTTTTTT. This chain connects TRBV21-1 to TRBJ1-4. TRBV21-1 is a pseudogene. The length of the CDR3 is 17 residues.

The CDR3 DNA is TGTGCCAGCAGTTTAAGGCAGGGAGAGACCCAGTACTTC. It codes for CASSLRQGETQYF. This chain connects TRBV12-3 or TRBV12-4 to TRBJ2-5, with a weak D call TRBD1 (5 bases). The CDR3 has 13 amino acids. Trimming shortened V by 2 bases and J by 4 bases, and 8 bases separated the two germline ends.

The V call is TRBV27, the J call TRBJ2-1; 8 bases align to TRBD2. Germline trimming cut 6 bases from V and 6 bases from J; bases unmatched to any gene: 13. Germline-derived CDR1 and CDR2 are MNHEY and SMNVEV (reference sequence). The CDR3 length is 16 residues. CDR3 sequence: CASSPRGGLGVNEQFF. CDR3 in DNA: TGTGCCAGCAGCCCGAGGGGGGGACTAGGGGTCAATGAGCAGTTCTTC.

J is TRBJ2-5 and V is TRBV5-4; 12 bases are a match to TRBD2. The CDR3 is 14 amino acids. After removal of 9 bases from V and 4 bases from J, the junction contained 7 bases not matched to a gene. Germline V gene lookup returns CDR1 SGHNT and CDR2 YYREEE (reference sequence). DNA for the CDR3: TGTGCCATTTCACTAGCGGGAGGACGAGAGACCCAGTACTTC. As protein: CAISLAGGRETQYF.

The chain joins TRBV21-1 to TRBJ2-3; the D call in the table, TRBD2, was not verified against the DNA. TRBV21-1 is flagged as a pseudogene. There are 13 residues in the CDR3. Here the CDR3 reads CASPRRNTDTQYF. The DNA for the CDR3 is TGTGCCAGCCCTAGACGGAACACAGATACGCAGTATTTT.

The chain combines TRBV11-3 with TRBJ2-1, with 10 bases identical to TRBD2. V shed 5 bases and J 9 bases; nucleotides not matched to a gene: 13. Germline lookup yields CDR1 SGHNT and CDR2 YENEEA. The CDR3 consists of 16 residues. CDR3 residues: CASSPVPLAGVGEQFF. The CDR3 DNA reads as TGTGCCAGCAGCCCCGTCCCTCTAGCGGGAGTCGGTGAGCAGTTCTTC.

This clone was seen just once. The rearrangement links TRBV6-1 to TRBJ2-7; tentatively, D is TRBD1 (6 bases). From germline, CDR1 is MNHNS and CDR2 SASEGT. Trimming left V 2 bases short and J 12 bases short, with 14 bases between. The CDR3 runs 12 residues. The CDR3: CASSEFNQDRYF. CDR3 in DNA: TGTGCCAGCAGTGAATTTAATCAGGACAGGTACTTC.

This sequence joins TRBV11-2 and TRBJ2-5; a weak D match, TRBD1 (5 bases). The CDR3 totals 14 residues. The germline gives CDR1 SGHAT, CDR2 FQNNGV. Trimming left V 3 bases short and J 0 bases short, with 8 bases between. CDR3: CASSLTVYQETQYF. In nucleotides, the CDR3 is TGTGCCAGCAGCTTGACAGTGTACCAAGAGACCCAGTACTTC. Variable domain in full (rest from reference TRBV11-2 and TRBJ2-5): EAGVAQSPRYKIIEKRQSVAFWCNPISGHATLYWYQQILGQGPKLLIQFQNNGVVDDSQLPKDRFSAERLKGVDSTLKIQPAKLEDSAVYLCASSLTVYQETQYFGPGTRLLVL.